This T cell receptor (beta chain) was sequenced during a study of shared clonotypes between healthy human individuals. General study findings and limits: Sampling covered blood only; tissue repertoires likely differ.

Germline lookup yields CDR1 SGHTA and CDR2 FQGNSA. V was pared by 1 base and J by 5 bases, with 3 bases between. This CDR3 region has 13 residues. Nashville, Tennessee was home to all donors, who were Caucasian adults. Generated by immunoSEQ multiplex PCR, the TCRdb table keeps only in-frame clones and is missing some. The sample lists hundreds of thousands of clones; 74% were seen once. With regard to this clone: Its target is unknown.

The source is a young woman in good health. The sequencing sample was made of memory CD4+ T cells sorted from blood. The subset here: CD45RA-negative fraction. J is TRBJ2-6 and V is TRBV7-2, with no clear D. CDR3 region: CASSLERANVLTF. CDR3 in DNA: TGTGCCAGCAGCTTAGAAAGGGCCAACGTCCTGACTTTC.